The clone carrying this T cell receptor (beta chain) came up many times. Germline is not matched at one junction end, which may reflect a read error. This entry is derived from a study of T-cell reconstitution after alpha-beta-depleted transplantation in children. Unique molecular identifiers were incorporated into the prepared TCRbeta library. TCRdb re-called the PCR reads with MiXCR, one entry per CDR3 protein. The sample includes approximately 500,000 distinct CDR3 sequences, over 9.5% of them seen just once. Germline V CDR1 and CDR2: MNHEY, SMNVEV (reference sequence). There are 11 residues in the CDR3.

Here the sequenced sample was PBMCs, taken before TCRalphabeta/CD19-depleted stem cell transplant. This clonotype was sampled from a child aged 2-9 years with inherited bone marrow failure, due to receive a stem cell transplant. This chain uses TRBV27 with TRBJ1-1; weak D call: TRBD1 (5 bases). The DNA of the CDR3 is TGCGCCAGCAGGGTGAACACTGAAGCTTTCTTT. This encodes CASRVNTEAFF.